These T cell receptor beta chains were read from a single sample in a study of OX40 agonist ivuxolimab in advanced cancers. TCRdb's copy holds only in-frame clones and misses some; the assay was immunoSEQ multiplex PCR. The sample carries tens of thousands of clones, approximately 80% recorded once. The sample was CD4+ or CD8+ T cells sorted from blood, taken in a trial of the OX40 agonist ivuxolimab. These TCRs come from an adult with an advanced solid tumor such as melanoma, head and neck, liver or kidney cancer. CDR3s include the opening cysteine and the closing phenylalanine or tryptophan. The D gene is left open where the match is weak. A clone size is listed for some rows: how often the clone was seen (once, few, many), or a class if it is expanded.

TRBV28	13	-	-	TRBJ1-2	CASSFGTARNYTF	TGTGCCAGCAGTTTCGGTACAGCGAGAAACTACACCTTC
TRBV7-9	16	-	-	TRBJ1-2	CASSLAQGFYNYGYTF	TGTGCCAGCAGCTTAGCTCAAGGGTTTTATAACTATGGCTACACCTTC
TRBV15	15	-	-	TRBJ1-5	CATSRDGGSNQPQHF	TGTGCCACCAGCAGAGATGGGGGGAGCAATCAGCCCCAGCATTTT
TRBV6-5	15	-	-	TRBJ2-1	CASSYYTGGDNEQFF	TGTGCCAGCAGTTACTATACAGGGGGGGACAATGAGCAGTTCTTC
TRBV7-9	14	-	TRBD1	TRBJ1-4	CASSSTGWYEKLFF	TGTGCCAGCAGCTCGACAGGGTGGTATGAAAAACTGTTTTTT
TRBV6-1	17	-	-	TRBJ2-3	CASSGPLTGRSTDTQYF	TGTGCCAGCAGTGGACCATTAACAGGGAGGAGCACAGATACGCAGTATTTT
TRBV4-1	16	-	-	TRBJ2-1	CASSQDPSLSYNEQFF	TGCGCCAGCAGCCAAGATCCCTCACTCTCCTACAATGAGCAGTTCTTC
TRBV9	16	-	-	TRBJ1-1	CASSEFSGPPNTEAFF	TGTGCCAGCAGCGAGTTCAGCGGCCCCCCGAACACTGAAGCTTTCTTT
TRBV5-8	15	-	TRBD1	TRBJ1-3	CASSWTSGTVNTIYF	TGTGCCAGCAGCTGGACCTCCGGGACAGTCAACACCATATATTTT
TRBV6-4	15	once	-	TRBJ2-3	CASSEGGGRSYTQYF	TGTGCCAGCAGCGAGGGTGGAGGCCGGTCTTATACGCAGTATTTT
TRBV6-5	15	-	TRBD1	TRBJ1-3	CASSYTGGSGNTIYF	TGTGCCAGCAGTTACACAGGGGGCTCCGGAAACACCATATATTTT
TRBV27	13	-	TRBD1	TRBJ2-7	CASQGQGPYEQYF	TGTGCCAGCCAAGGACAGGGTCCCTACGAGCAGTACTTC
TRBV5-3	15	-	-	TRBJ2-7	CARSLEGRTFYEQYF	TGTGCCAGAAGCTTGGAGGGACGGACTTTCTACGAGCAGTACTTC
TRBV9	16	-	-	TRBJ2-1	CASSVEVGRRGNEQFF	TGTGCCAGCAGCGTAGAAGTGGGAAGGAGAGGGAATGAGCAGTTCTTC
TRBV27	18	-	TRBD2	TRBJ2-1	CASRSGTSGSGNYNEQFF	TGTGCCAGCAGATCAGGGACTAGCGGGAGCGGGAACTACAATGAGCAGTTCTTC
TRBV7-2	13	-	-	TRBJ1-1	CASSSWGNTEAFF	TGTGCCAGCAGCTCCTGGGGGAACACTGAAGCTTTCTTT
TRBV5-4	14	once	-	TRBJ2-1	CASSLPGEAYEQFF	TGTGCCAGCAGCCTCCCGGGAGAGGCCTATGAGCAGTTCTTC
TRBV7-6	13	-	-	TRBJ2-3	CASSPLPTDTQYF	TGTGCCAGCAGCCCACTCCCCACAGATACGCAGTATTTT
TRBV7-9	11	-	-	TRBJ1-1	CASSLEDEAFF	TGTGCCAGCAGCTTAGAGGACGAAGCTTTCTTT
TRBV5-1	14	once	-	TRBJ1-1	CASSTTRRNTEAFF	TGCGCCAGCAGCACGACCCGGAGGAACACTGAAGCTTTCTTT
TRBV6-5	15	few	TRBD2	TRBJ2-2	CASRLAGGVVGELFF	TGTGCCAGTAGACTAGCGGGAGGCGTCGTCGGGGAGCTGTTTTTT
TRBV20-1	11	-	-	TRBJ2-2	CSAAKTGELFF	TGCAGTGCTGCCAAAACCGGGGAGCTGTTTTTT
TRBV2	14	few	-	TRBJ1-6	CASSEPRVRAPLHF	TGTGCCAGCAGTGAACCCAGGGTGCGGGCACCCCTCCACTTT
TRBV10-3	13	once	-	TRBJ2-5	CAIMMGPGETQYF	TGTGCCATCATGATGGGCCCTGGGGAGACCCAGTACTTC
TRBV2	15	-	-	TRBJ2-2	CASTGQAFNTGELFF	TGTGCCAGCACCGGGCAAGCATTTAACACCGGGGAGCTGTTTTTT
TRBV7-9	15	-	-	TRBJ2-1	CASSLMGARANEQFF	TGTGCCAGCAGCTTAATGGGGGCAAGGGCCAATGAGCAGTTCTTC
TRBV2	15	-	TRBD1	TRBJ1-1	CASSDTGGENTEAFF	TGTGCCAGCAGTGATACAGGGGGAGAGAACACTGAAGCTTTCTTT
TRBV6-5	12	-	TRBD1	TRBJ1-2	CASLSGGDGYTF	TGTGCCAGCCTTTCAGGGGGCGACGGCTACACCTTC
TRBV2	13	-	-	TRBJ1-1	CASSVGPSAEAFF	TGTGCCAGCAGTGTAGGCCCTTCAGCTGAAGCTTTCTTT
TRBV18	15	-	-	TRBJ1-6	CASSPTAGPTPALHF	TGTGCCAGCTCACCGACCGCGGGACCCACACCAGCCCTCCACTTT
TRBV27	21	-	TRBD1	TRBJ2-2	CASSFGASWGTGARGTGELFF	TGTGCCAGCAGTTTTGGGGCGAGTTGGGGGACAGGGGCGAGGGGCACCGGGGAGCTGTTTTTT
TRBV9	15	-	TRBD2	TRBJ2-1	CASSSGGSSYNEQFF	TGTGCCAGCAGCAGCGGGGGGAGCTCCTACAATGAGCAGTTCTTC
TRBV4-1	15	-	TRBD2	TRBJ2-5	CASSQVPIGGGTQYF	TGCGCCAGCAGCCAAGTCCCAATTGGGGGGGGGACCCAGTACTTC
TRBV18	16	-	-	TRBJ2-3	CASSPLPGDHTDTQYF	TGTGCCAGCTCACCATTGCCCGGGGACCACACAGATACGCAGTATTTT
TRBV5-4	14	-	TRBD1	TRBJ1-2	CASSLDAGGGGYTF	TGTGCCAGCAGCTTGGACGCAGGGGGTGGGGGCTACACCTTC
TRBV19	15	-	TRBD2	TRBJ2-7	CASSRSSGRAYEQYF	TGTGCCAGTAGTAGGTCTAGCGGGAGGGCCTACGAGCAGTACTTC
TRBV6-9	14	-	-	TRBJ2-7	CASRGTVVSYEQYF	TGTGCCAGCAGGGGAACAGTTGTATCCTACGAGCAGTACTTC
TRBV15	15	-	-	TRBJ1-3	CATSRGAITGNTIYF	TGTGCCACCAGCAGAGGGGCAATAACTGGAAACACCATATATTTT
TRBV4-3	16	-	-	TRBJ1-6	CASSQGGAGVSSPLHF	TGCGCCAGCAGCCAAGGGGGGGCGGGCGTCAGTTCACCCCTCCACTTT
TRBV6-1	15	-	-	TRBJ1-6	CASSQGLTYNSPLHF	TGTGCCAGCAGCCAGGGACTGACTTATAATTCACCCCTCCACTTT
TRBV6-4	15	-	-	TRBJ2-6	CASSDGSSGANVLTF	TGTGCCAGCAGTGACGGGTCTTCTGGGGCCAACGTCCTGACTTTC
TRBV30	12	-	-	TRBJ2-1	CAWSVVGAEQFF	TGTGCCTGGAGTGTGGTAGGGGCTGAACAGTTCTTC
TRBV6-6	14	-	TRBD1	TRBJ2-7	CASRNRDSPYEQYF	TGTGCCAGCAGGAACCGGGACAGTCCCTACGAGCAGTACTTC
TRBV19	18	-	-	TRBJ2-1	CASSASPAWGVSYNEQFF	TGTGCCAGTAGTGCCTCGCCGGCGTGGGGGGTCTCCTACAATGAGCAGTTCTTC
TRBV6-6	16	-	-	TRBJ2-1	CASSYGTPSGKREQFF	TGTGCCAGCAGTTACGGGACTCCGTCCGGGAAGAGAGAGCAGTTCTTC
TRBV19	15	-	TRBD2	TRBJ2-1	CASSKTSGVYNEQFF	TGTGCCAGTAGTAAGACTAGCGGGGTATACAATGAGCAGTTCTTC
TRBV19	14	-	TRBD1	TRBJ1-2	CASTITGTGGGYTF	TGTGCCAGTACCATCACCGGGACAGGGGGTGGCTACACCTTC
TRBV21-1	17	-	-	TRBJ1-6	CASSTQGEGPYNSPLHF	TGTGCCAGCAGCACCCAGGGGGAGGGACCCTATAATTCACCCCTCCACTTT
TRBV6-1	15	-	-	TRBJ1-1	CASSGRSGSNTEAFF	TGTGCCAGCAGTGGCCGCTCAGGGTCGAACACTGAAGCTTTCTTT
TRBV9	14	-	-	TRBJ2-1	CASSVEGSYNEQFF	TGTGCCAGCAGCGTAGAGGGTAGCTACAATGAGCAGTTCTTC
TRBV5-1	14	-	-	TRBJ2-2	CASSLTLNTGELFF	TGCGCCAGCAGCCTGACACTAAACACCGGGGAGCTGTTTTTT
TRBV2	14	few	-	TRBJ1-4	CASSATPTNEKLFF	TGTGCCAGCAGTGCGACCCCTACTAATGAAAAACTGTTTTTT
TRBV5-1	14	-	TRBD2	TRBJ2-1	CASSLAFGGTEQFF	TGCGCCAGCAGCTTGGCTTTCGGGGGGACGGAGCAGTTCTTC
TRBV28	15	-	-	TRBJ2-6	CASSLEGSGANVLTF	TGTGCCAGCAGTTTAGAAGGCTCTGGGGCCAACGTCCTGACTTTC
TRBV4-1	11	-	-	TRBJ2-3	CASSQGGTQYF	TGCGCCAGCAGCCAAGGGGGTACGCAGTATTTT